This T cell receptor (beta chain) was sequenced in a study of shared clonotypes between healthy human individuals. The ends were cut back, 0 bases at V and 5 bases at J, with 20 bases in the middle. This CDR3 spans 17 amino acids. Germline V gene data show CDR1 as SQVTM and CDR2 as ANQGSEA. Original methodology: ImmunoSEQ yielded junction-only sequences lacking quality scores, so filtering differed. Clones were sequenced by immunoSEQ multiplex PCR, and TCRdb holds only the in-frame ones, with some missing. V and J calls and clone size are those listed in that table; D and trimming were worked out from the DNA. The table lists 490,000 or so clones, about 82% of them singletons, with 10% to 15% in the top ten. Only one count was recorded for this clone.

The V and J genes are TRBV29-1 and TRBJ2-1; D call uncertain. Source material: PBMCs. The TCR originated in a woman aged 40 to 55 in good health. Some clones in this sample may be carry-over from other donors' samples. The chain's CDR3 is CSVEDLRPPRPDNEQFF. As DNA, the CDR3 is TGCAGCGTTGAAGATCTTCGCCCCCCCCGGCCAGACAATGAGCAGTTCTTC.